One and the same sample provided the 8 T cell receptor beta chains below, sequenced in a study of blood T cell repertoires in COVID-19. Only in-frame clones appear in the TCRdb table, and some are missing; sequencing was by immunoSEQ multiplex PCR. The top ten clones hold about 1.5% of a sample with 140,000 to 150,000 clones, roughly 90% of them seen once. The sequenced sample was peripheral blood. These receptors originate from a human donor in a cohort sampled during active COVID-19.

This clone was seen once. The chain links TRBV7-2 to TRBJ1-2, with 9 bases lining up with TRBD1. Germline V gives CDR1 SGHTA, CDR2 FQGNSA. The CDR3 totals 14 residues. Trimming at V came to 3 bases and at J to 13 bases, leaving 12 bases not matched to a gene. CDR3 nucleotides: TGTGCCAGCAGCTTGGACAGGGGCCAACTATTCTGCACCTTC. Protein: CASSLDRGQLFCTF.

The gene calls are TRBV5-5 and TRBJ2-1; 10 nucleotides agree with TRBD2. After removal of 0 bases from V and 8 bases from J, the junction contained 11 bases not matched to a gene. This CDR3 is built from 17 residues. Germline values: CDR1 SGHKS, CDR2 YYEKEE (reference sequence). The CDR3 sequence is CASSLVHTSGVSDEQFF. DNA for the CDR3: TGTGCCAGCAGCTTGGTACATACTAGCGGGGTTTCTGATGAGCAGTTCTTC.

The rearrangement uses TRBV5-1 and TRBJ1-4; 9 bases match TRBD1. There are 15 residues in the CDR3. With V trimmed by 5 bases and J by 6 bases, 8 bases remained unmatched. CDR1 and CDR2 from the germline V gene are SGHRS and YFSETQ. CDR3 sequence reads: CASRVPGQGYEKLFF. The DNA of the CDR3 is TGCGCCAGCAGAGTGCCGGGACAGGGCTATGAAAAACTGTTTTTT.

V and J are TRBV4-1 and TRBJ2-7; 9 positions match TRBD1. This CDR3 comprises 14 residues. CDR1 is MGHRA, CDR2 YSYEKL, per germline. V was pared by 5 bases and J by 4 bases, with 6 bases of the junction left unmatched. CDR3 sequence: CASSEGTGFYEQYF. For the CDR3, the DNA is TGCGCCAGCAGCGAGGGGACAGGGTTTTACGAGCAGTACTTC.

In DNA form, the CDR3 reads TGTGCCAGTAGTACTACAGGGGGACGTTTGGACACTGAAGCTTTCTTT. It translates to CASSTTGGRLDTEAFF. The chain carries TRBV19 and TRBJ1-1; 8 nucleotides agree with TRBD1. The CDR3 covers 16 residues. V lost 4 bases to trimming and J lost 3 bases; unmatched junction nucleotides: 10. In germline, CDR1 is LNHDA, CDR2 SQIVND (reference sequence).

The rearrangement uses TRBV9 and TRBJ2-5, with 8 bases that match TRBD2. J was trimmed by 0 bases and V by 0 bases; bases with no gene match: 4. The CDR3 consists of 16 residues. CDR1 is SGDLS and CDR2 is YYNGEE in the germline V gene. The CDR3 coding sequence is TGTGCCAGCAGCGTAGTTGCGGGGGGCCACCAAGAGACCCAGTACTTC. This sequence encodes CASSVVAGGHQETQYF.

The chain links TRBV6-5 to TRBJ2-5; D may be TRBD1 (5 bases). Trimming left V 2 bases short and J 6 bases short, with 7 bases between. The CDR3 has 12 amino acids. Looked up from germline, CDR1 is MNHEY and CDR2 is SVGAGI. The CDR3: CASSYDSQTQYF. The CDR3 DNA is TGTGCCAGCAGTTACGACAGCCAGACCCAGTACTTC.

This rearrangement joins TRBV18 to TRBJ2-7; the match to TRBD1 covers 11 bases. V dropped 3 bases and J dropped 6; count of bases not matched to a gene: 10. The CDR3 has 16 residues. CDR1 is KGHSH, CDR2 LQKENI, per germline. DNA for the CDR3: TGTGCCAGCTCACCGGACAGGGGGCTTCAAAGGGGCGAGCAGTACTTC. Translated: CASSPDRGLQRGEQYF.